The clone carrying this T cell receptor (beta chain) was counted between two and nine times. The antigen remains unidentified. Sequencing of DNA taken from cultured CD4+ T cells relied on the Oncomine TCR Beta short-read assay. One entry per CDR3 protein, called by TCRdb with MiXCR from the PCR reads. This sample has tens of thousands of distinct CDR3 sequences; approximately 42% occur once, and the top ten carry 7.5% to 10%. These data belong to a study of vaccination and CD4 T cells after COVID-19. Looking at the study overall: Two of the convalescents were Hispanic, and convalescents were six males and four females. Cells received overlapping spike peptides from SARS-CoV-2, HCoV-NL63, HCoV-OC43 and HCoV-229E as stimulation.

The CDR3 spans 15 residues. V was pared by 1 base and J by 6 bases, with 16 bases between. Germline CDR1 SGHTA, CDR2 FQGNSA. Time point specified: late sampling 161 to 241 days after vaccination in a few convalescent patients. The treatment is: roughly 11-day PBMC culture with coronavirus spike peptide pools or control peptides (ViraFEST assay). J is TRBJ2-7 and V is TRBV7-2; no clear D. Sample: CD4+ T cells from blood, cultured in vitro, taken about 7 months after SARS-CoV-2 vaccination. The clonotype comes from a human donor who had recovered from COVID-19. The CDR3 coding sequence is TGTGCCAGCAGCTTAGAGGTGGGATTTCCGGGCGAGCAGTACTTC. It is translated as CASSLEVGFPGEQYF.